The 24 T cell receptor beta chains below come from one sample, sequenced in a study of T cells in Graves' hyperthyroidism and ophthalmopathy. Amplification of TCR beta CDR3 regions used RNA as the template. The TCR CDR3 first-round RT-PCR relied on the HTBI primer set. TCRdb re-called the multiplex PCR reads with MiXCR, one entry per CDR3 protein. The table shows some 440,000 distinct CDR3 sequences, with around a sixth occurring only once. Source material: blood. Receptors were obtained from a woman aged 18-30 years with Graves' hyperthyroidism.

This clonotype has only a few counts. DNA for the CDR3: TGTGCCAGCAGCTCCCTTAAGGGACAGACCGGGGAGCTGTTTTTT. Amino acids: CASSSLKGQTGELFF. V usage is TRBV7-9 and J usage is TRBJ2-2, with 7 bases aligning to TRBD1. Trimming cost V 4 bases and J 5 bases; bases outside gene matches: 7. Germline values: CDR1 SEHNR, CDR2 FQNEAQ (reference sequence). The length of the CDR3 is 15 residues.

This clonotype was found a few times. The chain is built from TRBV15 and TRBJ1-2; tentative D call: TRBD1 (6 bases). Germline V lookup: CDR1 LNHNV, CDR2 YYDKDF (reference sequence). The V end lost 5 bases, the J end lost 0 bases, and 13 bases lay between the germline ends. The CDR3 runs to 15 residues. The CDR3 DNA is TGTGCCACCAGCGGTAGGGGGGCAGCTAACTATGGCTACACCTTC. It translates to CATSGRGAANYGYTF.

This clonotype was counted many times. This chain uses TRBV29-1 with TRBJ1-2; D not resolved. V was trimmed by 4 bases and J by 2 bases, leaving 5 bases between them. CDR1 is SQVTM, CDR2 ANQGSEA, per germline. The length of the CDR3 is 11 residues. The CDR3: CSVGYNYGYTF. DNA of the CDR3: TGCAGCGTTGGGTACAACTATGGCTACACCTTC.

With regard to this clonotype: Since the CDR3 does not end with the conserved phenylalanine or tryptophan, this likely comes from a read error. This chain uses TRBV3-1 with TRBJ2-1; TRBD2 aligns across 11 bases. The V and J ends lost 4 bases and 0 bases, in that order; junction bases with no gene match: 8. The CDR3 has 18 residues. The germline V gene has CDR1 LGHDT and CDR2 YNNKEL (reference sequence). CDR3 DNA sequence: TGTGCCAGCAGCCCAAAGACTAGCGGGGTGAGCTCCTACAATGAGCAGTTCTCC. This gives the protein CASSPKTSGVSSYNEQFS.

This clonotype has a count of ten or more. This chain joins TRBV19 and TRBJ2-1, with 7 bases fitting TRBD2. J lost 0 bases, V lost 6 bases, and 8 bases had no gene match. Germline V gene data show CDR1 as LNHDA and CDR2 as SQIVND (reference sequence). The CDR3 loop spans 16 amino acids. CDR3 amino acids: CASSPTSAYSYNEQFF. The CDR3 region has the DNA TGTGCCAGTAGCCCTACTAGCGCCTACTCCTACAATGAGCAGTTCTTC.

The sample holds many counts of this clonotype. The V call is TRBV11-2, the J call TRBJ1-2, with 11 bases that match TRBD1. Losses at the gene ends were 1 base for V and 1 base for J; bases not matched to a gene: 8. Germline assignment: CDR1 SGHAT and CDR2 FQNNGV. The CDR3 consists of 18 residues. As DNA, the CDR3 is TGTGCCAGCAGCTTAGCCCGATCCGGGACAGGGGGTAACTATGGCTACACCTTC. It codes for CASSLARSGTGGNYGYTF. Combining the CDR3 with reference TRBV11-2 and TRBJ1-2 gives the whole variable domain EAGVAQSPRYKIIEKRQSVAFWCNPISGHATLYWYQQILGQGPKLLIQFQNNGVVDDSQLPKDRFSAERLKGVDSTLKIQPAKLEDSAVYLCASSLARSGTGGNYGYTFGSGTRLTVV.

This clonotype was seen many times. CDR3 sequence: CASSPGLAGDSEYF. The CDR3 DNA is TGTGCCAGCAGCCCCGGACTAGCGGGGGACAGTGAGTACTTC. This rearrangement joins TRBV6-1 to TRBJ2-5; TRBD2 agrees at 13 bases. The CDR3 has 14 amino acids. V dropped 6 bases and J dropped 12; count of bases not matched to a gene: 10. The V gene's germline CDR1 is MNHNS and CDR2 SASEGT.

This clonotype came up a few times. The chain recombines TRBV7-2 with TRBJ2-2, with 7 bases matching TRBD2. Per the germline V gene, CDR1 is SGHTA and CDR2 is FQGNSA. This CDR3 has 15 amino acids. Unmatched junction bases numbered 6, after V lost 1 base and J lost 7 bases. CDR3 in amino acids: CASSLGGTTNGELFF. In DNA form, the CDR3 reads TGTGCCAGCAGCTTAGGGGGGACTACAAACGGGGAGCTGTTTTTT.

CDR3 amino acids: CASSPGPAEQYF. The CDR3 DNA sequence: TGTGCCAGCAGCCCAGGGCCCGCCGAGCAGTACTTC. This chain uses TRBV5-4 with TRBJ2-7; D is possibly TRBD1 (5 bases). V was clipped by 4 bases and J by 6 bases, with 11 bases between them. Germline CDR1 SGHNT, CDR2 YYREEE (reference sequence). The CDR3 sequence is 12 residues long.

The table lists this clonotype with many counts. The chain couples TRBV12-3 or TRBV12-4 to TRBJ1-6; D call uncertain. The germline V and J ends were trimmed by 7 bases and 4 bases, with 8 bases remaining between them. CDR3 size: 13 residues. CDR3 DNA sequence: TGTGCCAGCACTCGGACGTATAATTCACCCCTCCACTTT. This codes for CASTRTYNSPLHF.

This clonotype has a count of ten or more. J is TRBJ2-7 and V is TRBV2, with a tentative D call TRBD1 (7 bases). Trimming took off 7 bases at V and 3 bases at J, with 16 bases between the two ends. The CDR3 contains 14 residues. Germline V CDR1 and CDR2: SNHLY, FYNNEI. The chain's CDR3 is CASKGGGGSYEQYF. The DNA for the CDR3 is TGTGCCAGCAAGGGAGGAGGGGGCAGCTACGAGCAGTACTTC. The full variable domain, completed using reference TRBV2 and TRBJ2-7, is EPEVTQTPSHQVTQMGQEVILRCVPISNHLYFYWYRQILGQKVEFLVSFYNNEISEKSEIFDDQFSVERPDGSNFTLKIRSTKLEDSAMYFCASKGGGGSYEQYFGPGTRLTVT.

The chain uses TRBV19 and TRBJ2-6; D might be TRBD1 (5 bases). Trimming removed 1 base from V and 0 bases from J, with 16 bases in between. Germline CDR1 reads LNHDA; CDR2 reads SQIVND (reference sequence). This CDR3 has 19 residues. The CDR3 DNA is TGTGCCAGTAGTATAGGGGTCCAGGGTAAAAGCTCTGGGGCCAACGTCCTGACTTTC. Translation gives CASSIGVQGKSSGANVLTF. The full variable domain, in which reference TRBV19 and TRBJ2-6 provide the parts outside the CDR3, is DGGITQSPKYLFRKEGQNVTLSCEQNLNHDAMYWYRQDPGQGLRLIYYSQIVNDFQKGDIAEGYSVSREKKESFPLTVTSAQKNPTAFYLCASSIGVQGKSSGANVLTFGAGSRLTVL.

This clonotype showed up many times. The CDR3 DNA follows: TGTGCCAGCAGCCCCCTCCCCCGGGGGGCCGGGGGCTACACCTTC. Translated: CASSPLPRGAGGYTF. The V and J genes are TRBV3-1 and TRBJ1-2; D might be TRBD1 (6 bases). Germline CDR1 is LGHDT and CDR2 is YNNKEL (reference sequence). The V end was cut by 4 bases, the J end by 8 bases, with 20 bases between. This CDR3 spans 15 amino acids.

This clonotype occurred many times. The V call is TRBV20-1, the J call TRBJ2-1; weak D call: TRBD2 (5 bases). The CDR3 is 13 residues long. The V gene lost 6 bases and the J gene lost 10 bases, with 19 bases spanning the gap. Germline values: CDR1 DFQATT, CDR2 SNEGSKA (reference sequence). CDR3 in DNA: TGCAGTGCCGTAGAGGGAATCCGCGAGGAGCAGTTCTTC. Translation: CSAVEGIREEQFF.

This sequence joins TRBV3-1 and TRBJ1-1; D may be TRBD1 (5 bases). With 1 base removed from V and 2 bases from J, the gap between germline ends came to 8 bases. The V gene's germline CDR1 is LGHDT and CDR2 YNNKEL (reference sequence). This CDR3 region has 14 residues. Here the CDR3 DNA reads TGTGCCAGCAGCCAAGGGACAAGCAACACTGAAGCTTTCTTT. Amino acids: CASSQGTSNTEAFF.

The chain recombines TRBV28 with TRBJ2-7; 7 bases line up with TRBD1. Germline CDR1 reads MDHEN; CDR2 reads SYDVKM. Trimming took 6 bases from V and 3 from J; bases not matched to a gene: 8. This CDR3 has 14 residues. DNA of the CDR3: TGTGCCAGCAGCTCTCCCGGGACAGTCTACGAGCAGTACTTC. It encodes CASSSPGTVYEQYF.

The chain joins TRBV4-1 to TRBJ2-2; TRBD1 agrees at 7 bases. This CDR3 is 14 amino acids long. Trimming cost V 2 bases and J 6 bases; bases outside gene matches: 3. CDR1 is MGHRA, CDR2 YSYEKL, per germline. The CDR3 nucleotides are TGCGCCAGCAGCCAACCTACAGGGGCCGGGGAGCTGTTTTTT. It yields the protein CASSQPTGAGELFF.

In this sample, this clonotype turned up many times. The rearrangement links TRBV2 to TRBJ2-7; D unclear. Germline values: CDR1 SNHLY, CDR2 FYNNEI. The CDR3 extends over 14 amino acids. The V end was cut by 6 bases, the J end by 2 bases, with 14 bases between. Here the CDR3 DNA reads TGTGCCAGCAGGGCCCCGGGCGGAACCTACGAGCAGTACTTC. Translation: CASRAPGGTYEQYF.

This clonotype was seen at least ten times. This chain links TRBV12-3 or TRBV12-4 with TRBJ1-2; no reliable D call. CDR3 length: 14 amino acids. Trimming cost V 5 bases and J 2 bases, with 12 bases left between them. The CDR3 coding sequence is TGTGCCAGCAGTCCCGCGGGCAGGAACTATGGCTACACCTTC. Protein product: CASSPAGRNYGYTF.

This clonotype was detected ten times or more. The chain recombines TRBV6-1 with TRBJ1-1, with TRBD1 as a possible D gene (6 bases). V shed 5 bases and J shed 3 bases, with 13 bases lying between them. The CDR3 is 14 amino acids. Germline V CDR1 and CDR2: MNHNS, SASEGT. Here the CDR3 DNA reads TGTGCCAGCAGTCCCCGGGACATATACACTGAAGCTTTCTTT. It codes for CASSPRDIYTEAFF.

This clonotype was counted between two and nine times. The CDR3 loop reads CASSISPGTGGHRNYGYTF. CDR3 sequence (DNA): TGTGCCAGTAGTATATCTCCTGGGACAGGGGGCCATCGGAACTATGGCTACACCTTC. The chain recombines TRBV19 with TRBJ1-2; 12 positions agree with TRBD1. The CDR3 consists of 19 residues. Unmatched junction bases numbered 12, after V lost 2 bases and J lost 2 bases. The germline CDR1 and CDR2 sequences are LNHDA and SQIVND (reference sequence).

This clonotype was seen many times. V and J are TRBV6-1 and TRBJ2-1; D ambiguous. Per germline, CDR1 MNHNS and CDR2 SASEGT. Trimming shortened V by 2 bases and J by 3 bases, and 8 bases separated the two germline ends. The CDR3 is 14 amino acids. This CDR3 is CASSERVDYNEQFF. The DNA for the CDR3 is TGTGCCAGCAGTGAAAGGGTAGACTACAATGAGCAGTTCTTC.

This sequence joins TRBV18 and TRBJ2-7; D gene ambiguous. Trimming took 2 bases from V and 6 from J, leaving 17 bases between them. The CDR3 is made up of 15 amino acids. CDR1 is KGHSH, CDR2 LQKENI, per germline. CDR3 nucleotide sequence: TGTGCCAGCTCACCAGGGGAAGGCAAGAAAGGCGAGCAGTACTTC. Protein: CASSPGEGKKGEQYF.

The chain couples TRBV6-1 to TRBJ2-6, with D unresolved. CDR1 and CDR2 (germline): MNHNS, SASEGT. This CDR3 has 14 amino acids. Trimming left V 3 bases short and J 1 base short, with 4 bases between. CDR3 protein: CASSDKSGANVLTF. As DNA, the CDR3 is TGTGCCAGCAGTGACAAATCTGGGGCCAACGTCCTGACTTTC.